A selection of T cell receptor beta chains follows, all from one sample in a study of OX40 agonist ivuxolimab in advanced cancers. The table came from immunoSEQ multiplex PCR; TCRdb's copy has only in-frame clones and leaves some out. The table records under 80,000 clones, around 88% of them present only once. This specimen was CD4+ or CD8+ T cells sorted from blood, taken in a trial of the OX40 agonist ivuxolimab. All receptors come from an adult with an advanced solid tumor such as melanoma, head and neck, liver or kidney cancer. Each CDR3 is given with its conserved first and last residue. The D gene is left open where the match is weak. Size is stated for part of the rows, as once, few or many counts, or as a class when the clone is expanded.

cdr3_nt: TGTGCCAGCACCCCGACAGGGGACGGCAATCAGCCCCAGCATTTT
cdr3_aa: CASTPTGDGNQPQHF
clone_size: -
j_call: TRBJ1-5
d_call: TRBD1
v_call: TRBV2

cdr3_nt: TGCGCCAGCAGCTTGGATCGGGGGAACACTGAAGCTTTCTTT
cdr3_aa: CASSLDRGNTEAFF
clone_size: few
j_call: TRBJ1-1
d_call: -
v_call: TRBV5-1

cdr3_nt: TGTGCCAGCAGCTCGGGACTAGCCTCCTACGAGCAGTACTTC
cdr3_aa: CASSSGLASYEQYF
clone_size: -
j_call: TRBJ2-7
d_call: TRBD2
v_call: TRBV11-2

cdr3_nt: TGTGCCAGCAAGAGCTCTGGAAACACCATATATTTT
cdr3_aa: CASKSSGNTIYF
clone_size: -
j_call: TRBJ1-3
d_call: -
v_call: TRBV25-1

cdr3_nt: TGTGCCAGTAGTATCGCGGGCGGGAGGAGCTCCTACGAGCAGTACTTC
cdr3_aa: CASSIAGGRSSYEQYF
clone_size: -
j_call: TRBJ2-7
d_call: TRBD2
v_call: TRBV19

cdr3_nt: TGTGCCAGCAGTGGGGGAGGGAACTATGGCTACACCTTC
cdr3_aa: CASSGGGNYGYTF
clone_size: -
j_call: TRBJ1-2
d_call: -
v_call: TRBV7-9

cdr3_nt: TGTGCCAGCAGTGAAGTAGGACAGGGTCAAGAGGCCCAGTACTTC
cdr3_aa: CASSEVGQGQEAQYF
clone_size: -
j_call: TRBJ2-5
d_call: TRBD1
v_call: TRBV25-1

cdr3_nt: TGCGCCAGCAGCCAAGGTAAAGGCTCGGGACAATACAATGAGCAGTTCTTC
cdr3_aa: CASSQGKGSGQYNEQFF
clone_size: -
j_call: TRBJ2-1
d_call: -
v_call: TRBV4-1

cdr3_nt: TGTGCCACCAGCGTCGGGCCCAACGAGCAGTACTTC
cdr3_aa: CATSVGPNEQYF
clone_size: -
j_call: TRBJ2-7
d_call: -
v_call: TRBV15

cdr3_nt: TGTGCCAGCAGACAGGGGGCGCAGGAGACCCAGTACTTC
cdr3_aa: CASRQGAQETQYF
clone_size: -
j_call: TRBJ2-5
d_call: TRBD1
v_call: TRBV2

cdr3_nt: TGTGCCAGCAGCTTAATGAGGGGTGAGACCCAGTACTTC
cdr3_aa: CASSLMRGETQYF
clone_size: -
j_call: TRBJ2-5
d_call: -
v_call: TRBV11-2

cdr3_nt: TGCGCCAGCAGCCGAGTCACGGAGCTGTTTTTT
cdr3_aa: CASSRVTELFF
clone_size: -
j_call: TRBJ2-2
d_call: -
v_call: TRBV10-2

cdr3_nt: TGCGCCAGCAGCAGTGGACAGGGAAACATTCAGTACTTC
cdr3_aa: CASSSGQGNIQYF
clone_size: -
j_call: TRBJ2-4
d_call: TRBD1
v_call: TRBV5-1

cdr3_nt: TGTGCCAGCAGCCCACGGGGACAGGGGGCATATACGCAGTATTTT
cdr3_aa: CASSPRGQGAYTQYF
clone_size: -
j_call: TRBJ2-3
d_call: TRBD1
v_call: TRBV7-2

cdr3_nt: TGTGCCAGCAGCTGGACATTTTTGACGCCGAACACTGAAGCTTTCTTT
cdr3_aa: CASSWTFLTPNTEAFF
clone_size: -
j_call: TRBJ1-1
d_call: -
v_call: TRBV5-5

cdr3_nt: TGTGCCACCAGCACGCGGGACAGTAAAATGAACACTGAAGCTTTCTTT
cdr3_aa: CATSTRDSKMNTEAFF
clone_size: -
j_call: TRBJ1-1
d_call: TRBD1
v_call: TRBV15

cdr3_nt: TGCGCCAGCAGCTTGGCCGGGTCGGGAGACTACGAGCAGTACTTC
cdr3_aa: CASSLAGSGDYEQYF
clone_size: -
j_call: TRBJ2-7
d_call: -
v_call: TRBV5-1

cdr3_nt: TGTTCCGTTAGGGGGAATTTGGAGACCCAGTACTTC
cdr3_aa: CSVRGNLETQYF
clone_size: -
j_call: TRBJ2-5
d_call: -
v_call: TRBV6-1

cdr3_nt: TGTGCCAGCAGTTTCAATTGGGGTCGGGGCTACACCTTC
cdr3_aa: CASSFNWGRGYTF
clone_size: -
j_call: TRBJ1-2
d_call: -
v_call: TRBV28

cdr3_nt: TGTGCCAGCAGTGAATTTTGGGAAGAGACCCAGTACTTC
cdr3_aa: CASSEFWEETQYF
clone_size: -
j_call: TRBJ2-5
d_call: -
v_call: TRBV2

cdr3_nt: TGTGCCTGGAGTGTAAGGAGCGGGAGTAATGAGCAGTTCTTC
cdr3_aa: CAWSVRSGSNEQFF
clone_size: once
j_call: TRBJ2-1
d_call: TRBD2
v_call: TRBV30

cdr3_nt: TGTGCCAGCAGCGGTGCCCTGGGCACTGAAGCTTTCTTT
cdr3_aa: CASSGALGTEAFF
clone_size: -
j_call: TRBJ1-1
d_call: -
v_call: TRBV9

cdr3_nt: TGTGCCAGCAGCTTGGTCCGGGACTGGGGTAAGAACGAGCAGTACTTC
cdr3_aa: CASSLVRDWGKNEQYF
clone_size: -
j_call: TRBJ2-7
d_call: -
v_call: TRBV5-5

cdr3_nt: TGTGCCAGCAGTTTATCGGGGACAGCCTTATACGAGCAGTACTTC
cdr3_aa: CASSLSGTALYEQYF
clone_size: -
j_call: TRBJ2-7
d_call: TRBD1
v_call: TRBV28

cdr3_nt: TGTGCCAGCAGCTTGAAGGGGGCAGGAGAAAAACTGTTTTTT
cdr3_aa: CASSLKGAGEKLFF
clone_size: -
j_call: TRBJ1-4
d_call: TRBD1
v_call: TRBV5-4

cdr3_nt: TGTGCCAGCAGTGAAGCCATTGGGGCAGCCTATGGCTACACCTTC
cdr3_aa: CASSEAIGAAYGYTF
clone_size: -
j_call: TRBJ1-2
d_call: -
v_call: TRBV2

cdr3_nt: TGTGCCAGCAGTTACTCACGGGACTCAGGCGAAGCTTTCTTT
cdr3_aa: CASSYSRDSGEAFF
clone_size: -
j_call: TRBJ1-1
d_call: -
v_call: TRBV6-6

cdr3_nt: TGTGCCAGCAGTTCGGACAGGTCCGGGGAGCTGTTTTTT
cdr3_aa: CASSSDRSGELFF
clone_size: -
j_call: TRBJ2-2
d_call: TRBD1
v_call: TRBV28

cdr3_nt: TGTGCCAGCAGCTTTAGACAGGGAAAAGGTGAAAAACTGTTTTTT
cdr3_aa: CASSFRQGKGEKLFF
clone_size: -
j_call: TRBJ1-4
d_call: TRBD1
v_call: TRBV4-2

cdr3_nt: TGTGCCAGTAGTATTAGGGAATCCGCTGAAGCTTTCTTT
cdr3_aa: CASSIRESAEAFF
clone_size: medium-sized
j_call: TRBJ1-1
d_call: -
v_call: TRBV19

cdr3_nt: TGTGCCAGTAGTCCCGGCCGGGACAGGAAAAACATTCAGTACTTC
cdr3_aa: CASSPGRDRKNIQYF
clone_size: -
j_call: TRBJ2-4
d_call: TRBD1
v_call: TRBV19

cdr3_nt: TGTGCCAGCAGCTTAGGTCCCTCGGGACTGCGGGGGGATACGCAGTATTTT
cdr3_aa: CASSLGPSGLRGDTQYF
clone_size: once
j_call: TRBJ2-3
d_call: TRBD2
v_call: TRBV7-2

cdr3_nt: TGTGCCAGCAGCTTAGATGGCTTTTCCGAGCAGTACTTC
cdr3_aa: CASSLDGFSEQYF
clone_size: -
j_call: TRBJ2-7
d_call: -
v_call: TRBV7-7

cdr3_nt: TGTGCCAGCAGCCAAGCGGACCGGGACAGAAGGGGCTCGAACACCGGGGAGCTGTTTTTT
cdr3_aa: CASSQADRDRRGSNTGELFF
clone_size: -
j_call: TRBJ2-2
d_call: TRBD1
v_call: TRBV14

cdr3_nt: TGTGCCAGCAGCTTAGCAGGTTTTGGTTCCGGCTATGGCTACACCTTC
cdr3_aa: CASSLAGFGSGYGYTF
clone_size: -
j_call: TRBJ1-2
d_call: -
v_call: TRBV11-2

cdr3_nt: TGTGCCAGCAGTGGGGACCGATACACCGGGGAGCTGTTTTTT
cdr3_aa: CASSGDRYTGELFF
clone_size: few
j_call: TRBJ2-2
d_call: -
v_call: TRBV6-6

cdr3_nt: TGTGCCAGCAGCCCGGGACAGAGAGGGTCACCCCTCCACTTT
cdr3_aa: CASSPGQRGSPLHF
clone_size: -
j_call: TRBJ1-6
d_call: TRBD1
v_call: TRBV5-4

cdr3_nt: TGTGCCAGCAGCCCCCAAGAGACCCAGTACTTC
cdr3_aa: CASSPQETQYF
clone_size: few
j_call: TRBJ2-5
d_call: -
v_call: TRBV7-9

cdr3_nt: TGTGCCTGGAGTTTACCGGGAAAAAGCACAGATACGCAGTATTTT
cdr3_aa: CAWSLPGKSTDTQYF
clone_size: -
j_call: TRBJ2-3
d_call: -
v_call: TRBV30

cdr3_nt: TGTGCCAGCAGCGAAACAGGGCGTGAAAAACTGTTTTTT
cdr3_aa: CASSETGREKLFF
clone_size: -
j_call: TRBJ1-4
d_call: -
v_call: TRBV9

cdr3_nt: TGTGCCAGCAGCCCTGGTCGCCCAGTCTCCTATAATTCACCCCTCCACTTT
cdr3_aa: CASSPGRPVSYNSPLHF
clone_size: -
j_call: TRBJ1-6
d_call: -
v_call: TRBV5-6

cdr3_nt: TGTGCCAGCAGCCCTAACATGGGCGGCACCGGGGAGCTGTTTTTT
cdr3_aa: CASSPNMGGTGELFF
clone_size: -
j_call: TRBJ2-2
d_call: -
v_call: TRBV11-2

cdr3_nt: TGTGCCAGCAGCTTGGACAGCACAGATACGCAGTATTTT
cdr3_aa: CASSLDSTDTQYF
clone_size: -
j_call: TRBJ2-3
d_call: -
v_call: TRBV7-9

cdr3_nt: TGTGCCAGCAGTGATTTATCGACAGTCCCCGGTGAAAAACTGTTTTTT
cdr3_aa: CASSDLSTVPGEKLFF
clone_size: once
j_call: TRBJ1-4
d_call: -
v_call: TRBV2

cdr3_nt: TGCAGCGTGGGACAGGGTTCGGGCTATGGCTACACCTTC
cdr3_aa: CSVGQGSGYGYTF
clone_size: -
j_call: TRBJ1-2
d_call: TRBD1
v_call: TRBV29-1

cdr3_nt: TGTGCCAGCAGTTTAAGTTACCAAGAGACCCAGTACTTC
cdr3_aa: CASSLSYQETQYF
clone_size: -
j_call: TRBJ2-5
d_call: -
v_call: TRBV28

cdr3_nt: TGTGCCAGCAGTTACTCGTGGACAGGGGGTTCCGGCTACACCTTC
cdr3_aa: CASSYSWTGGSGYTF
clone_size: -
j_call: TRBJ1-2
d_call: TRBD1
v_call: TRBV6-5

cdr3_nt: TGCGCCAGCAGCCAAGAAGAGAAAGCTAACTATGGCTACACCTTC
cdr3_aa: CASSQEEKANYGYTF
clone_size: -
j_call: TRBJ1-2
d_call: -
v_call: TRBV4-1

cdr3_nt: TGTGCCTGGAGTTTAAGCCTAGGGGGCACAGATACGCAGTATTTT
cdr3_aa: CAWSLSLGGTDTQYF
clone_size: once
j_call: TRBJ2-3
d_call: -
v_call: TRBV30

cdr3_nt: TGTGCCAGTAGTATTCCGGGACTAGCGGCCGCCCTGGAGGATACGCAGTATTTT
cdr3_aa: CASSIPGLAAALEDTQYF
clone_size: once
j_call: TRBJ2-3
d_call: TRBD2
v_call: TRBV19

cdr3_nt: TGTGCCAGCAGTGAATTCCAGGGGGGTGCGGTCTATGGCTACACCTTC
cdr3_aa: CASSEFQGGAVYGYTF
clone_size: -
j_call: TRBJ1-2
d_call: TRBD1
v_call: TRBV2

cdr3_nt: TGTGCCAGCAGCCAAGAGACCCTAACAGATACGCAGTATTTT
cdr3_aa: CASSQETLTDTQYF
clone_size: -
j_call: TRBJ2-3
d_call: -
v_call: TRBV14

cdr3_nt: TGTGCCAGCAGTCTAACGGGACAGGGCGACTATGGCTACACCTTC
cdr3_aa: CASSLTGQGDYGYTF
clone_size: once
j_call: TRBJ1-2
d_call: TRBD1
v_call: TRBV28

cdr3_nt: TGTGCCAGCAGCTCCGAACGCGGAGTTTCCTACGAGCAGTACTTC
cdr3_aa: CASSSERGVSYEQYF
clone_size: -
j_call: TRBJ2-7
d_call: -
v_call: TRBV5-4

cdr3_nt: TGTGCCAGCAGCTGGAGGGACGGTAACAATGAGCAGTTCTTC
cdr3_aa: CASSWRDGNNEQFF
clone_size: -
j_call: TRBJ2-1
d_call: -
v_call: TRBV5-4